Below, 5 T cell receptor beta chains from the same sample are listed, as sequenced in a study of shared clonotypes between healthy human individuals. Assay: immunoSEQ multiplex PCR; the TCRdb copy retains only in-frame clones and omits some. The sample consists of some 2,400,000 clones, approximately 96% of them appearing once. The specimen sequenced was naive CD4+ T cells sorted from blood. Subset indicated: CD45RA+ positively selected. These receptors were obtained from a man between 18 and 29 years old in good health.

CDR3 protein: CASSFVEGGGYEQYF. In nucleotides, the CDR3 is TGCGCCAGCAGCTTCGTTGAGGGCGGGGGTTACGAGCAGTACTTC. V gene TRBV5-1 combines with J gene TRBJ2-7, with 7 bases matching TRBD2. V was pared by 2 bases and J by 4 bases, with 9 bases of the junction left unmatched. Germline loops: CDR1 SGHRS, CDR2 YFSETQ. The CDR3 contains 15 residues.

The chain has TRBV4-1 and TRBJ1-6; TRBD1 aligns across 8 bases. With 1 base clipped from V and 5 bases from J, the junction kept 4 bases outside the gene matches. This CDR3 is 16 amino acids long. Germline CDR1 and CDR2: MGHRA and YSYEKL. The CDR3 nucleotides read TGCGCCAGCAGCCAAGCGGACAGGGAGGATAATTCACCCCTCCACTTT. Residues: CASSQADREDNSPLHF.

V and J are TRBV7-3 and TRBJ2-1; D is perhaps TRBD1 or TRBD2 (5 bases each). V was cut by 2 bases and J by 10 bases, with 15 bases left in between. The germline gives CDR1 SGHTA, CDR2 FQGTGA. The CDR3 sequence is 14 residues long. The CDR3 sequence is CASSLGTASLEQFF. The DNA for the CDR3 is TGTGCCAGCAGCTTAGGGACGGCAAGTCTGGAGCAGTTCTTC. Full variable domain (outside the CDR3, taken from reference TRBV7-3 and TRBJ2-1): GAGVSQTPSNKVTEKGKYVELRCDPISGHTALYWYRQSLGQGPEFLIYFQGTGAADDSGLPNDRFFAVRPEGSVSTLKIQRTERGDSAVYLCASSLGTASLEQFFGPGTRLTVL.

On this clone itself: Other DNA sequences in this specimen translate into the identical CDR3. The gene calls are TRBV18 and TRBJ2-7, with 11 positions matching TRBD1. Per the germline V gene, CDR1 is KGHSH and CDR2 is LQKENI. Trimming removed 2 bases from V and 3 bases from J; junction bases left unmatched: 0. CDR3 length: 14 residues. DNA for the CDR3: TGTGCCAGCTCACCAGGGACAGGGGGCTACGAGCAGTACTTC. Protein product: CASSPGTGGYEQYF.

Here the CDR3 reads CSVRSDESEQYF. CDR3 DNA sequence: TGCAGCGTTCGGTCAGATGAGAGTGAGCAGTACTTC. The chain couples TRBV29-1 to TRBJ2-7; no clear D gene. CDR1 and CDR2 from the germline V gene are SQVTM and ANQGSEA. The length of the CDR3 is 12 residues. The germline V and J ends were trimmed by 5 bases and 7 bases, with 15 bases remaining between them.